Here is one TCR beta chain with its context. As yet, its antigen is unknown. The sample originates from a study of cytomegalovirus exposure and HLA in healthy donors. The CDR3 spans 13 residues. Germline CDR1 and CDR2: SGDLS and YYNGEE. Trimming shortened V by 4 bases and J by 4 bases, and 11 bases separated the two germline ends. Study results and caveats: The study listed roughly 160 cytomegalovirus-associated TCR beta chains.

In the PCR, 60 Vbeta and 13 Jbeta primers were used. The repertoire was sequenced with immunoSEQ multiplex PCR; TCRdb's copy has only in-frame clones and lacks some. This table lists around 45,000 clones. The genes are TRBV9 and TRBJ1-1; possible D gene TRBD1, 6 bases. This clonotype was obtained from a woman under 40 in good health and CMV-seronegative. Sequencing was done on a sample of PBMCs. CDR3 sequence (DNA): TGTGCCAGCAGCAAAAGGGGGGGCACTGAAGCTTTCTTT. Protein sequence: CASSKRGGTEAFF. Full variable domain (rest looked up from reference TRBV9 and TRBJ1-1): DSGVTQTPKHLITATGQRVTLRCSPRSGDLSVYWYQQSLDQGLQFLIQYYNGEERAKGNILERFSAQQFPDLHSELNLSSLELGDSALYFCASSKRGGTEAFFGQGTRLTVV.